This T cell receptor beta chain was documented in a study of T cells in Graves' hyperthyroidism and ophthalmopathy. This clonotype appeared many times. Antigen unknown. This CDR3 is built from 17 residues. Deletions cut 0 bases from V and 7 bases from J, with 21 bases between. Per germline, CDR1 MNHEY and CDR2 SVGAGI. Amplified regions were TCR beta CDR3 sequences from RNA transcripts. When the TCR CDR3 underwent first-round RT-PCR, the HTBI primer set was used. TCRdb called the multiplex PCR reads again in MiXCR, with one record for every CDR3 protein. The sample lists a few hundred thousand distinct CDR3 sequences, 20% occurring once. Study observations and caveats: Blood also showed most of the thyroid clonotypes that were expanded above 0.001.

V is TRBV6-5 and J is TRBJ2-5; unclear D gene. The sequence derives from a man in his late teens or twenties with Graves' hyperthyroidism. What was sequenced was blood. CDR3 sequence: CASSYSTEIRAKGTQYF. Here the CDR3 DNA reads TGTGCCAGCAGTTACTCAACAGAGATTCGTGCTAAGGGGACCCAGTACTTC.